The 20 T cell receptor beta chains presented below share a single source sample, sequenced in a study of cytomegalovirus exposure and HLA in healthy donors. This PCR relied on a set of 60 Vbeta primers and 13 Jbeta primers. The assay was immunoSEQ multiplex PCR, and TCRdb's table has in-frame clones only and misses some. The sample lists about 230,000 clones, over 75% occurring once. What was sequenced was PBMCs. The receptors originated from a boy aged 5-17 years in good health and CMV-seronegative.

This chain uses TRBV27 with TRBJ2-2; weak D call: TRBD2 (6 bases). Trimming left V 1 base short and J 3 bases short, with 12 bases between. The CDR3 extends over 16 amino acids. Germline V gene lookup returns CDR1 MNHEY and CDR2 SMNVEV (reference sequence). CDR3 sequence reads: CASSLWAGWYTGELFF. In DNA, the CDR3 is TGTGCCAGCAGTTTATGGGCGGGGTGGTACACCGGGGAGCTGTTTTTT.

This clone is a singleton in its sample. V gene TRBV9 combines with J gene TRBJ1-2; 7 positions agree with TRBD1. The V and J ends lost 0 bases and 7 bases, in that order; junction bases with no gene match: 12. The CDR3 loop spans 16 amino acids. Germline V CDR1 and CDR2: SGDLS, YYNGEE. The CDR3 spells CASSVGGTVLSSGYTF. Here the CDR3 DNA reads TGTGCCAGCAGCGTAGGCGGGACAGTACTATCCAGTGGCTACACCTTC.

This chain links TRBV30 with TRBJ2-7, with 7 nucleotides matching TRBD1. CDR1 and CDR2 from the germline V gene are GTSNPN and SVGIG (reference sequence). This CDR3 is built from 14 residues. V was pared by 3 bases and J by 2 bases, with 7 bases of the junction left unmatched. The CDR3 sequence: CAWRRRTGPYEQYF. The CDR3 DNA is TGTGCCTGGAGGAGAAGGACAGGACCCTACGAGCAGTACTTC.

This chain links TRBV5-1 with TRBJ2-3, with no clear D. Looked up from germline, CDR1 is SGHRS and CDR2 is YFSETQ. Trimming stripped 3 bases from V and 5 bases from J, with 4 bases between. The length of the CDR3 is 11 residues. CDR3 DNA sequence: TGCGCCAGCAGCTCGGGAGATACGCAGTATTTT. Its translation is CASSSGDTQYF.

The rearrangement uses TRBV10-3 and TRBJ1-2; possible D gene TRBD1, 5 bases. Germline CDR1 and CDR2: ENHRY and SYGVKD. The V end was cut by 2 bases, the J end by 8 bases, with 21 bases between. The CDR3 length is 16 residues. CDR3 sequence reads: CAISETGQANLWGYTF. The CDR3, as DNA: TGTGCCATCAGTGAGACCGGACAAGCCAACCTATGGGGCTACACCTTC.

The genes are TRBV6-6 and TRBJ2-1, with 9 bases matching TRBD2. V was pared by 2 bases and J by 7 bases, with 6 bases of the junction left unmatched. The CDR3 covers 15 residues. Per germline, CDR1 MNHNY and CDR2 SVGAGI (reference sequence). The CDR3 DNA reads TGTGCCAGCAGTTACGGGCTAGCGGGGAAAAATGAGCAGTTCTTC. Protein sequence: CASSYGLAGKNEQFF.

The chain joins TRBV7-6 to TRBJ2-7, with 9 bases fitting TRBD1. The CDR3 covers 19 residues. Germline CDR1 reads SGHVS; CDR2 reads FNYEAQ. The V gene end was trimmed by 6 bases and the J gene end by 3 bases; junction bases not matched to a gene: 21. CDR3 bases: TGTGCCAGCAGACCCGGTTTGGGGGTAACAGGGGGCTCCCTCTACGAGCAGTACTTC. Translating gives CASRPGLGVTGGSLYEQYF.

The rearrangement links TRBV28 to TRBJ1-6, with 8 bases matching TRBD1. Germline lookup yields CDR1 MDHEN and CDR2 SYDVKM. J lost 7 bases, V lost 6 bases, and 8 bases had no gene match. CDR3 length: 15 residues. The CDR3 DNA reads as TGTGCCAGCAGGGAGGGGACAGGAAGAAATTCACCCCTCCACTTT. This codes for CASREGTGRNSPLHF.

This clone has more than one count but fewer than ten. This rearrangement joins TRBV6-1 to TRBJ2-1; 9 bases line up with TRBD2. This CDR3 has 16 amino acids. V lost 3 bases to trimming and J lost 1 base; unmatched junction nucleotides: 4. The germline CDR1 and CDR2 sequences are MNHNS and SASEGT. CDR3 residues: CASSEASGTSYNEQFF. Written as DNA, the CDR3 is TGTGCCAGCAGTGAGGCTAGCGGGACATCCTACAATGAGCAGTTCTTC.

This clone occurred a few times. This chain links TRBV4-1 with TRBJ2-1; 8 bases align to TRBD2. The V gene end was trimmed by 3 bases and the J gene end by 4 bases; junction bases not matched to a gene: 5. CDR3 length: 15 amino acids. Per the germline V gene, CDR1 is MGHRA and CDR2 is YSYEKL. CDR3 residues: CASSHPGLEYNEQFF. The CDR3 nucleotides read TGCGCCAGCAGCCACCCGGGACTAGAATACAATGAGCAGTTCTTC.

The CDR3 sequence is CASSQVRGGTGNTGELFF. DNA of the CDR3: TGCGCCAGCAGCCAAGTTCGGGGAGGGACGGGGAACACCGGGGAGCTGTTTTTT. This chain links TRBV4-1 with TRBJ2-2; TRBD2 aligns across 7 bases. Germline V gives CDR1 MGHRA, CDR2 YSYEKL. The CDR3 is made up of 18 amino acids. V shed 1 base and J 1 base; nucleotides not matched to a gene: 9.

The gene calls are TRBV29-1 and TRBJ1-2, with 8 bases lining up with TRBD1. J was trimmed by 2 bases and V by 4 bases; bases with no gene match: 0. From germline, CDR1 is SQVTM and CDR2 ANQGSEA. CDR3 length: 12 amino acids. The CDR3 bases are TGCAGCGTTGGGACAGGGAACTATGGCTACACCTTC. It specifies CSVGTGNYGYTF. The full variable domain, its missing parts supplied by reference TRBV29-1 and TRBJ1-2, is SAVISQKPSRDICQRGTSLTIQCQVDSQVTMMFWYRQQPGQSLTLIATANQGSEATYESGFVIDKFPISRPNLTFSTLTVSNMSPEDSSIYLCSVGTGNYGYTFGSGTRLTVV.

CDR3 nucleotides: TGCGCCAGCAGCTTGGATTCTAGCGGTGACCTTGAGCAGTTCTTC. Its translation: CASSLDSSGDLEQFF. The chain is built from TRBV5-1 and TRBJ2-1; TRBD2 agrees at 7 bases. V lost 0 bases and J lost 9; bases outside the gene matches: 9. This CDR3 is 15 amino acids long. Looked up from germline, CDR1 is SGHRS and CDR2 is YFSETQ.

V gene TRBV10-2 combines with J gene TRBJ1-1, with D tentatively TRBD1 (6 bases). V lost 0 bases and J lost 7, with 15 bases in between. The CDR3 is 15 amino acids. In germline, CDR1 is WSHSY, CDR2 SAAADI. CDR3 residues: CASSESVGGGVEAFF. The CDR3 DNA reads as TGCGCCAGCAGTGAGTCGGTCGGGGGGGGCGTTGAAGCTTTCTTT.

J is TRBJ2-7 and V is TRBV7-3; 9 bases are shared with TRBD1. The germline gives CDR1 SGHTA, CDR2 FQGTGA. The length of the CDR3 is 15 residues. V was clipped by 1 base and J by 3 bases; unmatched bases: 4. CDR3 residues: CASSLSGDRDYEQYF. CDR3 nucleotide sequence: TGTGCCAGCAGCTTAAGCGGGGACAGGGACTACGAGCAGTACTTC.

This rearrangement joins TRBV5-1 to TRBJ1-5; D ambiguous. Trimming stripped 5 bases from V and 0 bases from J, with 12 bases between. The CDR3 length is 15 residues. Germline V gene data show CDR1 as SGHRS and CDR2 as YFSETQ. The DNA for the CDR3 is TGCGCCAGCAGTTCGGGGATTGGTAGCAATCAGCCCCAGCATTTT. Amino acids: CASSSGIGSNQPQHF. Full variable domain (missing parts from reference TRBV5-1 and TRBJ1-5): KAGVTQTPRYLIKTRGQQVTLSCSPISGHRSVSWYQQTPGQGLQFLFEYFSETQRNKGNFPGRFSGRQFSNSRSEMNVSTLELGDSALYLCASSSGIGSNQPQHFGDGTRLSIL.

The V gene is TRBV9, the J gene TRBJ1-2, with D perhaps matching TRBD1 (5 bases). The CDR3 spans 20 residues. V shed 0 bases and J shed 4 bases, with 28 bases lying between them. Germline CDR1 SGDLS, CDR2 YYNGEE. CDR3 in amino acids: CASSVEEVLFAGETLYGYTF. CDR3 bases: TGTGCCAGCAGCGTAGAGGAGGTCCTATTCGCGGGGGAAACACTCTATGGCTACACCTTC. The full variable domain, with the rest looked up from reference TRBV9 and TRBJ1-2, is DSGVTQTPKHLITATGQRVTLRCSPRSGDLSVYWYQQSLDQGLQFLIQYYNGEERAKGNILERFSAQQFPDLHSELNLSSLELGDSALYFCASSVEEVLFAGETLYGYTFGSGTRLTVV.

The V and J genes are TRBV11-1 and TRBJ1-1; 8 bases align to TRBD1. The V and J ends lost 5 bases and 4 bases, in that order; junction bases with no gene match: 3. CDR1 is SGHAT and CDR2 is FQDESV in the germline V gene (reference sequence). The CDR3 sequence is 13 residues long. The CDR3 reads CASSPDRATEAFF. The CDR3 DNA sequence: TGTGCCAGCAGCCCGGACAGGGCCACTGAAGCTTTCTTT.

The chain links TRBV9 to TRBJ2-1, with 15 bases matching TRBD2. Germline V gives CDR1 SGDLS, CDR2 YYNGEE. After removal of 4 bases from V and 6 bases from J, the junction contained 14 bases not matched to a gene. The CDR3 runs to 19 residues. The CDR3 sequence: CASSPTPGTSGGNSNEQFF. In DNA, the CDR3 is TGTGCCAGCAGCCCTACCCCCGGGACTAGCGGGGGGAACAGCAATGAGCAGTTCTTC.

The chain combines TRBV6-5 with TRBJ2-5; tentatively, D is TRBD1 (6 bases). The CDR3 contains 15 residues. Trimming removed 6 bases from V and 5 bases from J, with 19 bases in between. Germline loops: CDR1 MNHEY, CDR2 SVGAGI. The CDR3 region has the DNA TGTGCCAGCAGCAGACCTAGCTGGGGGCAGGAGACCCAGTACTTC. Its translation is CASSRPSWGQETQYF.